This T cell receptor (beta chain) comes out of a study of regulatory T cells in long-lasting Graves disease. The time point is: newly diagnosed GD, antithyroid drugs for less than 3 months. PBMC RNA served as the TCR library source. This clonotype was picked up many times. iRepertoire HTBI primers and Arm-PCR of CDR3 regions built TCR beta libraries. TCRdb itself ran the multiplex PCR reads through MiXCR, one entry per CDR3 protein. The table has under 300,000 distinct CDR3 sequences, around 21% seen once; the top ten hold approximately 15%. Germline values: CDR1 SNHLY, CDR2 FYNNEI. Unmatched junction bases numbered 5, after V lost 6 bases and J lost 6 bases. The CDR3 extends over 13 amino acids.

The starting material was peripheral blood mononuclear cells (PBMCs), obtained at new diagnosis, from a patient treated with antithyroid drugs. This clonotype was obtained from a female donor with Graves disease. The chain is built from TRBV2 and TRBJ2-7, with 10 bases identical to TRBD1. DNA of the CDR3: TGTGCCAGCAGCTCCGGGACAGGGGTCGAGCAGTACTTC. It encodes CASSSGTGVEQYF.